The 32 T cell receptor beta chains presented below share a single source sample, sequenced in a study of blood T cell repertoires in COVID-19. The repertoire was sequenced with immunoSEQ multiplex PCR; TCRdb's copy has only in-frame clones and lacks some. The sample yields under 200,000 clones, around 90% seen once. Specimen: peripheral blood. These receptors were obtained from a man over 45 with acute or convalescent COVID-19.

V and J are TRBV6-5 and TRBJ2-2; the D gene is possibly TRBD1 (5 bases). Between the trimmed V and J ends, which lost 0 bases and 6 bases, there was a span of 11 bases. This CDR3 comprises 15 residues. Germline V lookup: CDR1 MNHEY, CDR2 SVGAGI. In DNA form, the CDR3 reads TGTGCCAGCAGTTACTCGCCAGGGATCCCCGGGGAGCTGTTTTTT. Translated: CASSYSPGIPGELFF.

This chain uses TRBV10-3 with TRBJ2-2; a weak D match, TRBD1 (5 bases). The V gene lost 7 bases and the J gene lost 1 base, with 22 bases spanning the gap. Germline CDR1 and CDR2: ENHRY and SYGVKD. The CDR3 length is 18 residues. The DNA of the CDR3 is TGTGCCATCAATCGGCAGGGCATTGTGCGACAGAACACCGGGGAGCTGTTTTTT. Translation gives CAINRQGIVRQNTGELFF.

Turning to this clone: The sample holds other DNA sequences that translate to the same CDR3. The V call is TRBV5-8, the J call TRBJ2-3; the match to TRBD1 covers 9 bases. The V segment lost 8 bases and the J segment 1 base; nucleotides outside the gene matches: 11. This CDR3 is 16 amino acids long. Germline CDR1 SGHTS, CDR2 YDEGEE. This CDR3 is CASRGQGNIGTDTQYF. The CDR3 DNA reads TGTGCCAGTAGAGGACAGGGGAATATCGGCACAGATACGCAGTATTTT.

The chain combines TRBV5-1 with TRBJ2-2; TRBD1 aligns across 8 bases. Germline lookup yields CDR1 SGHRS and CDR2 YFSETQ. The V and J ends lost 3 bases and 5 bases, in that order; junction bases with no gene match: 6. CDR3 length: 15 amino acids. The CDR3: CASSSGQGSTGELFF. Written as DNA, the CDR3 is TGCGCCAGCAGCTCTGGACAGGGAAGTACCGGGGAGCTGTTTTTT.

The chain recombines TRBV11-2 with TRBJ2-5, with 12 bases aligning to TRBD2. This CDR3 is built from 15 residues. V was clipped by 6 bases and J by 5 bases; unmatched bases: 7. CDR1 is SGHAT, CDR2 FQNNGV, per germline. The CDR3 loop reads CASSSSGGAGETQYF. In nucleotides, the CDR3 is TGTGCCAGCAGTTCTAGCGGGGGGGCCGGCGAGACCCAGTACTTC.

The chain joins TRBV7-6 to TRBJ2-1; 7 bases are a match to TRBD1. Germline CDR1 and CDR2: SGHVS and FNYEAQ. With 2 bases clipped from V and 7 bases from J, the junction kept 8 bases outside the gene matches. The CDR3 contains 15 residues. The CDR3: CASSLNRDSTNEQFF. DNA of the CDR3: TGTGCCAGCAGCTTAAACCGGGACAGCACTAATGAGCAGTTCTTC.

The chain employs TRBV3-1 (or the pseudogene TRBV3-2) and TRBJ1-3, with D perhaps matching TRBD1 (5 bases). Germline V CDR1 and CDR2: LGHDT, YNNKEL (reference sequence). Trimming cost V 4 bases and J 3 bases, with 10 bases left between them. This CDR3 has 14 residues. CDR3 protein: CASSPRGFGNTIYF. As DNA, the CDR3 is TGTGCCAGCAGCCCTAGGGGCTTTGGAAACACCATATATTTT.

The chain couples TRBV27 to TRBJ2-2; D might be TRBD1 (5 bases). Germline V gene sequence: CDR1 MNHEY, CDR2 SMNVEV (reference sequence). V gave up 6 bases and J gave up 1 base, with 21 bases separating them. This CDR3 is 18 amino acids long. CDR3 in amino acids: CASSSHGAVVMNTGELFF. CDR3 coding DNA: TGTGCCAGCAGCTCTCATGGGGCGGTGGTTATGAACACCGGGGAGCTGTTTTTT.

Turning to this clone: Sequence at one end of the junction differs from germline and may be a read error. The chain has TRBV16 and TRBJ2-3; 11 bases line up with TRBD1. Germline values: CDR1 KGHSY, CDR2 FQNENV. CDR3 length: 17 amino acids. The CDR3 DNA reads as TGTGCCAGCAGCGAATCTGGGGACAGGGGGATCCTCGATACGCAGTATTTT. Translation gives CASSESGDRGILDTQYF.

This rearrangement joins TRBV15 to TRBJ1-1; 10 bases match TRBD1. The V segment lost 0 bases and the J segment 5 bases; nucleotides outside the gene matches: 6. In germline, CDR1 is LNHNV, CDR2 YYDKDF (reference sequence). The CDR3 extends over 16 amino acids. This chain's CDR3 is CATSRDQRQGATEAFF. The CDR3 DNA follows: TGTGCCACCAGCAGAGATCAAAGACAGGGGGCAACTGAAGCTTTCTTT.

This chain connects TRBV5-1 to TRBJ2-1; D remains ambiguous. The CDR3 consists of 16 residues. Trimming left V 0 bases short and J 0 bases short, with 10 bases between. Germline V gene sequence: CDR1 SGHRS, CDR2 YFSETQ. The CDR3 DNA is TGCGCCAGCAGCTTGGGGTACACCAGCTCCTACAATGAGCAGTTCTTC. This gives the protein CASSLGYTSSYNEQFF.

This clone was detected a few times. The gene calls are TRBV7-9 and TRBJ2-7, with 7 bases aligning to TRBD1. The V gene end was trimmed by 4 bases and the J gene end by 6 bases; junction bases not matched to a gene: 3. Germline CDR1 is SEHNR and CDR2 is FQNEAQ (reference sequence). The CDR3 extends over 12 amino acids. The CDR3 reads CASSSQGIEQYV. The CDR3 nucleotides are TGTGCCAGCAGCTCACAGGGGATCGAGCAGTACGTC.

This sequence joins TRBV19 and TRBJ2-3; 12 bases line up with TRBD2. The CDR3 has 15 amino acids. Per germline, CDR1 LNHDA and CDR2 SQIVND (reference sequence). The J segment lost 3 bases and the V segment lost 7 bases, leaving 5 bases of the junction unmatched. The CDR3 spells CASNPLAGGTDTQYF. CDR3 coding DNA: TGTGCCAGTAACCCACTAGCGGGAGGAACAGATACGCAGTATTTT. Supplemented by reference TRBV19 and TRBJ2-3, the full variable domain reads DGGITQSPKYLFRKEGQNVTLSCEQNLNHDAMYWYRQDPGQGLRLIYYSQIVNDFQKGDIAEGYSVSREKKESFPLTVTSAQKNPTAFYLCASNPLAGGTDTQYFGPGTRLTVL.

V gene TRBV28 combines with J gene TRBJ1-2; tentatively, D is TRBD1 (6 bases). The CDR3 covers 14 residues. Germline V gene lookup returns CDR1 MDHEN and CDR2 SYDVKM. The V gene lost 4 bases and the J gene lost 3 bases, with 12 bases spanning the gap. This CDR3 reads CASSSDRNYYGYTF. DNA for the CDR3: TGTGCCAGCAGTTCCGACAGGAATTACTATGGCTACACCTTC.

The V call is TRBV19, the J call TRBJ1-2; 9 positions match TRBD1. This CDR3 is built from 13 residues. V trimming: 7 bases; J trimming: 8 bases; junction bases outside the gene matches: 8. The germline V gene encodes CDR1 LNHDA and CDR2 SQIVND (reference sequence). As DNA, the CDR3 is TGTGCCAGTACCATGGACAGGGGACCGGGCTACACCTTC. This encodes CASTMDRGPGYTF. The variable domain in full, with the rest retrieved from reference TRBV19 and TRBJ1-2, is DGGITQSPKYLFRKEGQNVTLSCEQNLNHDAMYWYRQDPGQGLRLIYYSQIVNDFQKGDIAEGYSVSREKKESFPLTVTSAQKNPTAFYLCASTMDRGPGYTFGSGTRLTVV.

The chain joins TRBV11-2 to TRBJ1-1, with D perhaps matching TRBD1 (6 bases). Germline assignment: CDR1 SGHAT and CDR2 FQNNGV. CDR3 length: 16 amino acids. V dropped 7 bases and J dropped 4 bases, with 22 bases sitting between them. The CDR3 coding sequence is TGTGCCAGCACCCTGAGAGGGGGGGGCGCCGGCACTGAAGCTTTCTTT. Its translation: CASTLRGGGAGTEAFF.

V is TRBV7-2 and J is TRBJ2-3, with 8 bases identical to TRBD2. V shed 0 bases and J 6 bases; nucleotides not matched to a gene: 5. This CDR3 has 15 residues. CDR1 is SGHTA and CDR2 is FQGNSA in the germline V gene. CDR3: CASSLASGIGDTQYF. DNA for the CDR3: TGTGCCAGCAGCTTAGCTAGCGGGATAGGTGATACGCAGTATTTT.

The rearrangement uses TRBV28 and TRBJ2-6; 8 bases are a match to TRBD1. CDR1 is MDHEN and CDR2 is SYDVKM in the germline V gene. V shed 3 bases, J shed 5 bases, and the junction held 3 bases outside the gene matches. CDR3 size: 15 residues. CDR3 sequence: CASSFGQGWANVLTF. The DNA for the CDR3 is TGTGCCAGCAGTTTCGGACAGGGCTGGGCCAACGTCCTGACTTTC. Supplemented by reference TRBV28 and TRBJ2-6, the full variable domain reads DVKVTQSSRYLVKRTGEKVFLECVQDMDHENMFWYRQDPGLGLRLIYFSYDVKMKEKGDIPEGYSVSREKKERFSLILESASTNQTSMYLCASSFGQGWANVLTFGAGSRLTVL.

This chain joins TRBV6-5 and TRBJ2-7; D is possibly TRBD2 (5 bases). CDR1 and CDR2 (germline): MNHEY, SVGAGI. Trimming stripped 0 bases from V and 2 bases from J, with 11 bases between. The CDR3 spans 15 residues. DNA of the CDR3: TGTGCCAGCAGTTACTCGAGGGATTACACCTACGAGCAGTACTTC. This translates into CASSYSRDYTYEQYF.

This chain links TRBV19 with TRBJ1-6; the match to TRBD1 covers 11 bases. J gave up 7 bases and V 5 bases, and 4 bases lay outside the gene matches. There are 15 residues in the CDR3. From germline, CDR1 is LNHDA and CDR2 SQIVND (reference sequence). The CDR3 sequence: CASSPGQGANSPLHF. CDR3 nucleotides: TGTGCCAGTAGTCCAGGACAGGGGGCCAATTCACCCCTCCACTTT. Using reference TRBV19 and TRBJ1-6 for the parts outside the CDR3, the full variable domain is DGGITQSPKYLFRKEGQNVTLSCEQNLNHDAMYWYRQDPGQGLRLIYYSQIVNDFQKGDIAEGYSVSREKKESFPLTVTSAQKNPTAFYLCASSPGQGANSPLHFGNGTRLTVT.

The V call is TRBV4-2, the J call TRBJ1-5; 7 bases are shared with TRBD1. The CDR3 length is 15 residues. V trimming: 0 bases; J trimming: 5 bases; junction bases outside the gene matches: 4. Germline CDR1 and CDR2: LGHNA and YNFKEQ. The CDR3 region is CASSQDQGTDQPQHF. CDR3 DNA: TGTGCCAGCAGCCAAGATCAGGGGACAGATCAGCCCCAGCATTTT.

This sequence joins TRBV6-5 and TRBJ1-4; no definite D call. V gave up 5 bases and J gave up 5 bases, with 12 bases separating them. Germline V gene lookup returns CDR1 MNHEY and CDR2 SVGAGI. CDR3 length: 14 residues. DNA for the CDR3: TGTGCCAGCAGTCTCGAGGGCCGAAATGAAAAACTGTTTTTT. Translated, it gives CASSLEGRNEKLFF.

Written as DNA, the CDR3 is TGTGCCAGCGGGACAGGGGCCTCCTACGAGCAGTACTTC. It is translated as CASGTGASYEQYF. The rearrangement joins TRBV7-8 to TRBJ2-7; 10 nucleotides match TRBD1. Looked up from germline, CDR1 is SGHVS and CDR2 is FQNEAQ. V dropped 8 bases and J dropped 0; count of bases not matched to a gene: 1. The CDR3 has 13 amino acids. The full variable domain, with the rest looked up from reference TRBV7-8 and TRBJ2-7, is GAGVSQSPRYKVAKRGQDVALRCDPISGHVSLFWYQQALGQGPEFLTYFQNEAQLDKSGLPSDRFFAERPEGSVSTLKIQRTQQEDSAVYLCASGTGASYEQYFGPGTRLTVT.

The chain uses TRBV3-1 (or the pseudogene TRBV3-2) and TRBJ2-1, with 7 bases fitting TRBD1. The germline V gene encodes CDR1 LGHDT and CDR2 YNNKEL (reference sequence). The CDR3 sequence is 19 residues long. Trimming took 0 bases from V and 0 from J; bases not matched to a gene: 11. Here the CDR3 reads CASSQDPNPGQCSYNEQFF. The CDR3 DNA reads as TGTGCCAGCAGCCAAGATCCAAACCCGGGACAGTGCTCCTACAATGAGCAGTTCTTC.

This CDR3 reads CASSLGGVRSPLHF. CDR3 DNA sequence: TGTGCCAGCAGTTTAGGCGGGGTTCGGTCACCCCTCCACTTT. This chain joins TRBV28 and TRBJ1-6, with D unresolved. With 2 bases removed from V and 10 bases from J, the gap between germline ends came to 12 bases. This CDR3 has 14 residues. The germline gives CDR1 MDHEN, CDR2 SYDVKM.

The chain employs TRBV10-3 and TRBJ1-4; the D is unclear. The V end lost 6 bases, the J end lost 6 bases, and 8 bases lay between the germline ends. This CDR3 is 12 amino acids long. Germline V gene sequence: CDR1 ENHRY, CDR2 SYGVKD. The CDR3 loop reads CAISRGDEKLFF. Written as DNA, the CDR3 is TGTGCCATCAGCCGAGGCGATGAAAAACTGTTTTTT.

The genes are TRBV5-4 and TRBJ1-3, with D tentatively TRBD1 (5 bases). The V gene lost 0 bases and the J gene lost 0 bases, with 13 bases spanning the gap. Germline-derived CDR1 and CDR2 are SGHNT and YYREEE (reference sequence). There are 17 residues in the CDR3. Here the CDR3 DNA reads TGTGCCAGCAGCTTGGGAACAGGCCTGAGCTCTGGAAACACCATATATTTT. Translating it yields CASSLGTGLSSGNTIYF. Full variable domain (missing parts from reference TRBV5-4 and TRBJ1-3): ETGVTQSPTHLIKTRGQQVTLRCSSQSGHNTVSWYQQALGQGPQFIFQYYREEENGRGNFPPRFSGLQFPNYSSELNVNALELDDSALYLCASSLGTGLSSGNTIYFGEGSWLTVV.

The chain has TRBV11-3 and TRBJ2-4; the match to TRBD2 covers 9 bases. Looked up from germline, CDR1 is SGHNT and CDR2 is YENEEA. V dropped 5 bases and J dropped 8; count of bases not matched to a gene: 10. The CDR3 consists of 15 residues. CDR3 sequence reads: CASSGRRGGSDIQYF. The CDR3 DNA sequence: TGTGCCAGCAGCGGGAGGCGGGGGGGCTCGGACATTCAGTACTTC.

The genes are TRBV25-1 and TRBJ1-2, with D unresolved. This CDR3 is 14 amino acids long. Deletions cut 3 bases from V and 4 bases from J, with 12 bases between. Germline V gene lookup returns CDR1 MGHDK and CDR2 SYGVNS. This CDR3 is CASSDAGRTYGYTF. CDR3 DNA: TGTGCCAGCAGTGATGCTGGGAGGACCTATGGCTACACCTTC.

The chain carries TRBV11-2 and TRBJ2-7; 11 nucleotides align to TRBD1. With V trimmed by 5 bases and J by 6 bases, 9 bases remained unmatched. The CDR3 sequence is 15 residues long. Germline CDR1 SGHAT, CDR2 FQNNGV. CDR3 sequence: CASSLYRTGGFEQYF. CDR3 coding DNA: TGTGCCAGCAGCCTCTACCGGACAGGGGGCTTCGAGCAGTACTTC.

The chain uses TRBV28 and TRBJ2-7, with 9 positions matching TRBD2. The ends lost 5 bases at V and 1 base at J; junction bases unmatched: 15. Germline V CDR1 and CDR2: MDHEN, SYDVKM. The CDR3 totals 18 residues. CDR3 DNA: TGTGCCAGCAGTCCCCCCCCTGGCGGGAGGGGAAGTTCCTACGAGCAGTACTTC. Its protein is CASSPPPGGRGSSYEQYF.

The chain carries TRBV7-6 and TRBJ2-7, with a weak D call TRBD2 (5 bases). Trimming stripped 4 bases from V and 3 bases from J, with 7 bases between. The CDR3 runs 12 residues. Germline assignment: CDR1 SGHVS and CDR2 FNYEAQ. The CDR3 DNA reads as TGTGCCAGCAGCTCAGGACTCTACGAGCAGTACTTC. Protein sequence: CASSSGLYEQYF.